This T cell receptor (beta chain) comes out of a study of T cells in Graves' hyperthyroidism and ophthalmopathy. RNA transcripts provided the source from which TCR beta CDR3 regions were amplified. HTBI primers were employed in a first-round RT-PCR of the TCR CDR3. In TCRdb, the multiplex PCR reads were re-called with MiXCR into one record per CDR3 protein. In the table there are roughly 630,000 distinct CDR3 sequences, 15% to 18% of which are singletons. This clonotype was seen ten or more times. This receptor was obtained from a woman aged 30 to 39 with Graves' hyperthyroidism. Sequences were obtained from blood.

In nucleotides, the CDR3 is TGTGCCAGCAGCCAAGCGGGACGATTCTACGAGCAGTACTTC. Protein: CASSQAGRFYEQYF. The chain combines TRBV3-1 with TRBJ2-7; D may match TRBD1 or TRBD2 (5 bases each). This CDR3 is built from 14 residues. Trimming removed 1 base at V and 3 bases at J, with 10 bases between. Germline CDR1 and CDR2: LGHDT and YNNKEL (reference sequence).